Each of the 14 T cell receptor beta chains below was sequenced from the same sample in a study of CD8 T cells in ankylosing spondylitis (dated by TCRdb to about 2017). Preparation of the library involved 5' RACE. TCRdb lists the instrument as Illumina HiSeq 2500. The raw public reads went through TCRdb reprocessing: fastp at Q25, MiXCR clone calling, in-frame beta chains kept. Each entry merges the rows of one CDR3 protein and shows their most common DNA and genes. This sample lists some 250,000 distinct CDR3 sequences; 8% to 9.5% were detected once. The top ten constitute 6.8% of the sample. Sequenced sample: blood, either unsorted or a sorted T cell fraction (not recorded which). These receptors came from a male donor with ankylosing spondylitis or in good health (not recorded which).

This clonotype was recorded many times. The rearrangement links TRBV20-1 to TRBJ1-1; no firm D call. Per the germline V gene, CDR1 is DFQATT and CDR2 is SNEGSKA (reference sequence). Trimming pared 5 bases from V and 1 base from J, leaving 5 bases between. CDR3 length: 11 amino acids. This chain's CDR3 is CSALWNTEAFF. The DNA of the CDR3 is TGCAGTGCTCTATGGAACACTGAAGCTTTCTTT.

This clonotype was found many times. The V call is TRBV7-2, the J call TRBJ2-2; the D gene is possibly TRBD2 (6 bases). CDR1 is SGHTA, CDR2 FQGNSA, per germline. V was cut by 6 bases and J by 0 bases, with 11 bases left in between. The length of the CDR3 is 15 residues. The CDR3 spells CASRAGTSNTGELFF. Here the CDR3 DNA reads TGTGCCAGCAGGGCCGGGACTTCGAACACCGGGGAGCTGTTTTTT. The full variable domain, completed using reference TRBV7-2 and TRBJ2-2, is GAGVSQSPSNKVTEKGKDVELRCDPISGHTALYWYRQSLGQGLEFLIYFQGNSAPDKSGLPSDRFSAERTGGSVSTLTIQRTQQEDSAVYLCASRAGTSNTGELFFGEGSRLTVL.

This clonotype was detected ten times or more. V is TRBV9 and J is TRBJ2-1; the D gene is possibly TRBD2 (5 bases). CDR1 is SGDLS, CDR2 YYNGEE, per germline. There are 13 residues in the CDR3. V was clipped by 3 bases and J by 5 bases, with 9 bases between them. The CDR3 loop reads CASSGLGDNEQFF. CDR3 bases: TGTGCCAGCAGCGGCCTGGGAGACAATGAGCAGTTCTTC.

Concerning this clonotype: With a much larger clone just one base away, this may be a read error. CDR3 region: CACSLGRGLYNEQFF. The CDR3 nucleotides read TGTGCCTGCAGTTTAGGGCGGGGGCTATACAATGAGCAGTTCTTC. This chain links TRBV27 with TRBJ2-1; tentative D call: TRBD2 (7 bases). This CDR3 is built from 15 residues. CDR1 is MNHEY, CDR2 SMNVEV, per germline (reference sequence).

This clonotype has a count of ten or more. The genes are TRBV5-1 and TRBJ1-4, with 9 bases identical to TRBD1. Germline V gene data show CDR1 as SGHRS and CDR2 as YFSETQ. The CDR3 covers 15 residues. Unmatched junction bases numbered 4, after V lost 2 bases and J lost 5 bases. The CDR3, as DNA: TGCGCCAGCAGCTTATCCGGGACAGGGAATGAAAAACTGTTTTTT. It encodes CASSLSGTGNEKLFF. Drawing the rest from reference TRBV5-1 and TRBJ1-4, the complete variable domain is KAGVTQTPRYLIKTRGQQVTLSCSPISGHRSVSWYQQTPGQGLQFLFEYFSETQRNKGNFPGRFSGRQFSNSRSEMNVSTLELGDSALYLCASSLSGTGNEKLFFGSGTQLSVL.

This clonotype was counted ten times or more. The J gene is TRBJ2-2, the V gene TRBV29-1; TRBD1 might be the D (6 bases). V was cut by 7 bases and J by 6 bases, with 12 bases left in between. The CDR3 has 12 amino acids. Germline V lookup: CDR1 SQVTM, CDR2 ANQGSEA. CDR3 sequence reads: CSARRGSGELFF. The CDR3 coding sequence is TGCAGCGCACGAAGGGGGTCCGGGGAGCTGTTTTTT.

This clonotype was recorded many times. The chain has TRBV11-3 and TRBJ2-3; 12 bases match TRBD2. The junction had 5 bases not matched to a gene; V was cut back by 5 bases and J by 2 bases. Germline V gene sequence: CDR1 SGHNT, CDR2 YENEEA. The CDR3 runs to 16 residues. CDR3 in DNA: TGTGCCAGCAGCCCACTAGCGGGGGGAGTCACAGATACGCAGTATTTT. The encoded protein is CASSPLAGGVTDTQYF.

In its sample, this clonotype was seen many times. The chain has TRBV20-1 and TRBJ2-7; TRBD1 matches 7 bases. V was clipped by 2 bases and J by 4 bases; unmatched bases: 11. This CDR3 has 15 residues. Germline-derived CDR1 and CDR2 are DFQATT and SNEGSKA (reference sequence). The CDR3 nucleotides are TGCAGTGCTAGAAGGACAGGCCCCTTGACTTACGAGCAGTACTTC. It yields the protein CSARRTGPLTYEQYF.

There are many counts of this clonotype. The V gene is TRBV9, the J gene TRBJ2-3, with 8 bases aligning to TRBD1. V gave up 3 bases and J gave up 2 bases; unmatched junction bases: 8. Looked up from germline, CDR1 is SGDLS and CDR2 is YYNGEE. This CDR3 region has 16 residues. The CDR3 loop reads CASSALGQGFTDTQYF. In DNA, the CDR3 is TGTGCCAGCAGCGCCCTTGGACAGGGTTTCACAGATACGCAGTATTTT.

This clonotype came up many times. The CDR3 protein is CSAGARSGELFF. The CDR3 DNA follows: TGCAGCGCTGGGGCGCGTAGTGGGGAGCTGTTTTTT. This sequence joins TRBV29-1 and TRBJ2-2; possible D gene TRBD1, 5 bases. Per germline, CDR1 SQVTM and CDR2 ANQGSEA. V shed 7 bases and J shed 8 bases, with 14 bases lying between them. The CDR3 loop spans 12 amino acids.

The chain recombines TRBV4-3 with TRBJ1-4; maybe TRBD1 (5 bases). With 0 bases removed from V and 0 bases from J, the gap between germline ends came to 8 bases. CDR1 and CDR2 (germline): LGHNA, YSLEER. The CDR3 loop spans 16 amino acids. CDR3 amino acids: CASSQEVRATNEKLFF. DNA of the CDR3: TGCGCCAGCAGCCAAGAGGTCAGGGCAACTAATGAAAAACTGTTTTTT.

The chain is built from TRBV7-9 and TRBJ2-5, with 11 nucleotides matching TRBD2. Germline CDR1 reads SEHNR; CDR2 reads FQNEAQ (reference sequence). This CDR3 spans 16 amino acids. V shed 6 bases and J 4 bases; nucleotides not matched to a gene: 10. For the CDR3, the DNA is TGTGCCAGCAGACCGACTAGCGGGGCACCCTCAGAGACCCAGTACTTC. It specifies CASRPTSGAPSETQYF.

In nucleotides, the CDR3 is TGCGCCAGCAGTGACCCGGGAGAGAACACTGAAGCTTTCTTT. It codes for CASSDPGENTEAFF. The chain is built from TRBV10-1 and TRBJ1-1; no reliable D call. CDR3 size: 14 residues. The V end lost 3 bases, the J end lost 1 base, and 9 bases lay between the germline ends. From germline, CDR1 is WNHNN and CDR2 SYGVQD (reference sequence).

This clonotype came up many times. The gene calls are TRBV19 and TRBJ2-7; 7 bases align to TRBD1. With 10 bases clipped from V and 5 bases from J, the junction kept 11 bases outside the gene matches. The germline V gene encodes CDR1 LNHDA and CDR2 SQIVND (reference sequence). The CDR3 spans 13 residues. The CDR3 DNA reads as TGTGCCATTGCGACAGGGTTAGGGGACGAGCAGTACTTC. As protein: CAIATGLGDEQYF. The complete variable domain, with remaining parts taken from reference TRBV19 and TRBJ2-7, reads DGGITQSPKYLFRKEGQNVTLSCEQNLNHDAMYWYRQDPGQGLRLIYYSQIVNDFQKGDIAEGYSVSREKKESFPLTVTSAQKNPTAFYLCAIATGLGDEQYFGPGTRLTVT.